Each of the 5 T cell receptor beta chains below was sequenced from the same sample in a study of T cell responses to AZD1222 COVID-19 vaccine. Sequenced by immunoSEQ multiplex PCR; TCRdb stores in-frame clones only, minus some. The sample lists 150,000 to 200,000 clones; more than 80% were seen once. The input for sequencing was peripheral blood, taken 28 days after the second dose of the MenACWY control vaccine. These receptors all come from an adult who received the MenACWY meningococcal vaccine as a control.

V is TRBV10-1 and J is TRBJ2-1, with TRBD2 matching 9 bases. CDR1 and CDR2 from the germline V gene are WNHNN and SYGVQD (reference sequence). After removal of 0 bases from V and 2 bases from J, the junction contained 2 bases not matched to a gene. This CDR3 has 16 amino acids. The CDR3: CASSESASGTYNEQFF. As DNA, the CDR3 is TGCGCCAGCAGTGAGTCGGCTAGCGGGACCTACAATGAGCAGTTCTTC.

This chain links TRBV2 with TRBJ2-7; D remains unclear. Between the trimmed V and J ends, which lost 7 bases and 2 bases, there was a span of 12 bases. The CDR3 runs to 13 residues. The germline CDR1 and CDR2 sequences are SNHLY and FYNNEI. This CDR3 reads CASTRVSTYEQYF. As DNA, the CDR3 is TGTGCCAGCACTCGTGTCAGTACCTACGAGCAGTACTTC.

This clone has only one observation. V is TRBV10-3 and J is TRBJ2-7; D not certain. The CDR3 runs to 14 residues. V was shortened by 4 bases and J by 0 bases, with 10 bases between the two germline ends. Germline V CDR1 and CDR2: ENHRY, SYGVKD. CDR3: CAISVGSGSYEQYF. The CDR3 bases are TGTGCCATCAGTGTGGGATCGGGCTCCTACGAGCAGTACTTC.

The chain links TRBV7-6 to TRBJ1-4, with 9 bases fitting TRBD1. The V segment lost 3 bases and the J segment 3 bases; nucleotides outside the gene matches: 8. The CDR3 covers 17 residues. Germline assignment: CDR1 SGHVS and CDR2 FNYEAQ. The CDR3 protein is CASSFRDREGPNEKLFF. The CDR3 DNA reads TGTGCCAGCAGCTTTCGGGACAGGGAAGGGCCTAATGAAAAACTGTTTTTT.

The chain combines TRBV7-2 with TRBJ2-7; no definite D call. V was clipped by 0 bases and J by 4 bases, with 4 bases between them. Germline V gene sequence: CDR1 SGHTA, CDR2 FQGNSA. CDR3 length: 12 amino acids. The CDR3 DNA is TGTGCCAGCAGCTTAGCGCAGTACGAGCAGTACTTC. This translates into CASSLAQYEQYF.